The T cell receptor (beta chain) described here comes from a study of cytomegalovirus exposure and HLA in healthy donors. Germline CDR1 reads SGHTA; CDR2 reads FQGTGA. The CDR3 contains 16 residues. V shed 5 bases, J shed 10 bases, and the junction held 9 bases outside the gene matches. Primers for the PCR totalled 60 Vbeta and 13 Jbeta. Using immunoSEQ multiplex PCR, the repertoire was profiled, and TCRdb retains in-frame clones only, with some absent. The data contain roughly 140,000 clones, 82% of them seen just once; the ten biggest clones take up under 7.5%. Material for sequencing was PBMCs. V and J are TRBV7-3 and TRBJ2-1; 15 bases are a match to TRBD2. This TCR was sampled from a woman in her forties or fifties in good health and CMV-seropositive. CDR3 residues: CASSPTGLAGGREQFF. For the CDR3, the DNA is TGTGCCAGCAGCCCTACGGGACTAGCGGGGGGAAGGGAGCAGTTCTTC.